What follows are 25 T cell receptor beta chains derived from one specimen sequenced in a study of response to subunit inactivated influenza vaccine. TCRdb reprocessed the RT-PCR reads with MiXCR, giving one entry per CDR3 protein. The sample includes 150,000 to 200,000 distinct CDR3 sequences, over 9.5% of them seen just once. This same sample was also part of a study on T cells expressing NK-cell markers. As that study records: The cDNA for TCR beta came from 5'RACE template switching with UMIs.

The source was CD8+ T cells sorted from PBMCs, collected approximately 13 days after vaccination. The receptors shown here come from a man aged 50 to 59 who received an inactivated influenza vaccine.

There are many counts of this clonotype. The chain's CDR3 is CSADPGQGIFYGYTF. The CDR3, as DNA: TGCAGCGCCGACCCTGGGCAGGGGATCTTCTATGGCTACACCTTC. This chain links TRBV29-1 with TRBJ1-2, with D possibly being TRBD1 (6 bases). The V and J ends lost 7 bases and 4 bases respectively, with 22 bases between them. The V gene's germline CDR1 is SQVTM and CDR2 ANQGSEA. The CDR3 loop spans 15 amino acids. Together with reference TRBV29-1 and TRBJ1-2, the CDR3 gives the full variable domain: SAVISQKPSRDICQRGTSLTIQCQVDSQVTMMFWYRQQPGQSLTLIATANQGSEATYESGFVIDKFPISRPNLTFSTLTVSNMSPEDSSIYLCSADPGQGIFYGYTFGSGTRLTVV.

This clonotype occurred a few times. The chain employs TRBV7-6 and TRBJ2-3, with D possibly being TRBD1 (5 bases). The CDR3 spans 15 residues. Per germline, CDR1 SGHVS and CDR2 FNYEAQ. V was pared by 3 bases and J by 4 bases, with 14 bases between. Here the CDR3 DNA reads TGTGCCAGCAGCTTTAACAAGGGGTGGGCAGATACGCAGTATTTT. Its translation: CASSFNKGWADTQYF.

This clonotype was observed a few times. The chain joins TRBV10-3 to TRBJ1-1; D may be TRBD1 (5 bases). The CDR3 spans 14 residues. The germline V and J ends were trimmed by 1 base and 5 bases, with 11 bases remaining between them. Germline loops: CDR1 ENHRY, CDR2 SYGVKD. CDR3 DNA sequence: TGTGCCATCAGTGAGTGGAGGGGCGCAACTGAAGCTTTCTTT. It specifies CAISEWRGATEAFF.

This clonotype came up a few times. The CDR3 reads CSARDSGGGFYEQYF. CDR3 nucleotides: TGCAGTGCTAGAGATTCGGGCGGGGGCTTTTACGAGCAGTACTTC. The chain uses TRBV20-1 and TRBJ2-7, with D possibly matching TRBD2 (7 bases). Between the trimmed V and J ends, which lost 0 bases and 4 bases, there was a span of 16 bases. The germline V gene encodes CDR1 DFQATT and CDR2 SNEGSKA (reference sequence). This CDR3 comprises 15 residues.

At least ten counts were recorded for this clonotype. The chain employs TRBV29-1 and TRBJ2-3; no definite D call. Trimming cost V 2 bases and J 3 bases, with 15 bases left between them. The germline CDR1 and CDR2 sequences are SQVTM and ANQGSEA. The CDR3 extends over 15 amino acids. The CDR3 loop is CSVEIDFRRTDTQYF. The DNA for the CDR3 is TGCAGCGTTGAAATTGATTTCCGTCGGACAGATACGCAGTATTTT.

This clonotype was recorded at least ten times. This chain's CDR3 is CASSPGLADTDTQYF. The CDR3 DNA is TGTGCCAGCAGTCCTGGCCTGGCAGACACAGATACGCAGTATTTT. V gene TRBV27 combines with J gene TRBJ2-3; no definite D call. Germline CDR1 and CDR2: MNHEY and SMNVEV (reference sequence). The CDR3 loop spans 15 amino acids. V lost 5 bases and J 2 bases, leaving 14 bases between the germline ends.

The chain carries TRBV27 and TRBJ2-1, with no clear D. The V gene's germline CDR1 is MNHEY and CDR2 SMNVEV (reference sequence). Between the trimmed V and J ends, which lost 1 base and 9 bases, there was a span of 13 bases. The CDR3 extends over 14 amino acids. The CDR3, as DNA: TGTGCCAGCAGTTTATTAGGAAGCCTAGGTGAGCAGTTCTTC. Translating it yields CASSLLGSLGEQFF.

This clonotype was observed at least ten times. The chain combines TRBV7-6 with TRBJ2-1; the match to TRBD2 covers 7 bases. Trimming at V came to 2 bases and at J to 1 base, leaving 5 bases not matched to a gene. Germline CDR1 is SGHVS and CDR2 is FNYEAQ. There are 16 residues in the CDR3. Here the CDR3 reads CASSLTPAGSYNEQFF. CDR3 DNA sequence: TGTGCCAGCAGCTTAACCCCAGCGGGGTCCTACAATGAGCAGTTCTTC.

The rearrangement links TRBV6-1 to TRBJ2-7, with 9 bases fitting TRBD2. Germline CDR1 reads MNHNS; CDR2 reads SASEGT. Trimming took 5 bases from V and 6 from J; bases not matched to a gene: 8. This CDR3 has 14 amino acids. In DNA form, the CDR3 reads TGTGCCAGCAGTCCTAGCGGGGATTTCTCCGAGCAGTACTTC. It is translated as CASSPSGDFSEQYF.

This clonotype came up once. The chain recombines TRBV28 with TRBJ1-4; D is undetermined. The germline V and J ends were trimmed by 5 bases and 4 bases, with 14 bases remaining between them. Germline loops: CDR1 MDHEN, CDR2 SYDVKM. The CDR3 is 15 residues long. The CDR3 region has the DNA TGTGCCAGCAGTGGCTCCTCTTCGCATAATGAAAAACTGTTTTTT. This translates into CASSGSSSHNEKLFF.

This clonotype was detected only a few times. The V call is TRBV4-3, the J call TRBJ1-4, with TRBD1 identical over 9 bases. The junction had 8 bases not matched to a gene; V was cut back by 0 bases and J by 6 bases. Germline V gives CDR1 LGHNA, CDR2 YSLEER. CDR3 size: 17 residues. Written as DNA, the CDR3 is TGCGCCAGCAGCCAAGAATTAGGGGACAGGGAGTATGAAAAACTGTTTTTT. It codes for CASSQELGDREYEKLFF.

The table lists this clonotype with many counts. V is TRBV29-1 and J is TRBJ2-7; the match to TRBD1 covers 9 bases. The CDR3 runs 13 residues. Looked up from germline, CDR1 is SQVTM and CDR2 is ANQGSEA. Trimming removed 5 bases from V and 3 bases from J; junction bases left unmatched: 5. As DNA, the CDR3 is TGCAGCGTTTCGCCGGACAGGGGCTACGAGCAGTACTTC. As protein: CSVSPDRGYEQYF.

The V gene is TRBV2, the J gene TRBJ1-4, with TRBD1 identical over 8 bases. Germline V gene data show CDR1 as SNHLY and CDR2 as FYNNEI. This CDR3 contains 15 residues. With 8 bases clipped from V and 7 bases from J, the junction kept 12 bases outside the gene matches. CDR3 DNA sequence: TGTGCCAGCCGTTCCGGACAGGGAGAAGCTGAAAAACTGTTTTTT. Translated: CASRSGQGEAEKLFF.

This chain connects TRBV5-1 to TRBJ2-2; D is possibly TRBD1 (6 bases). V shed 0 bases and J shed 2 bases, with 8 bases lying between them. Looked up from germline, CDR1 is SGHRS and CDR2 is YFSETQ. This CDR3 spans 15 amino acids. The CDR3 DNA is TGCGCCAGCAGCTTGGCAGGGGACAACACCGGGGAGCTGTTTTTT. It encodes CASSLAGDNTGELFF.

The chain couples TRBV6-5 to TRBJ2-3, with D hard to call. There are 11 residues in the CDR3. Germline V lookup: CDR1 MNHEY, CDR2 SVGAGI. Trimming removed 3 bases at V and 4 bases at J, with 2 bases between. The chain's CDR3 is CASSYSDTQYF. The CDR3 DNA is TGTGCCAGCAGTTATTCAGATACGCAGTATTTT.

This clonotype was seen at least ten times. V usage is TRBV7-8 and J usage is TRBJ2-3; 7 bases agree with TRBD2. The V segment lost 1 base and the J segment 3 bases; nucleotides outside the gene matches: 4. Germline CDR1 reads SGHVS; CDR2 reads FQNEAQ. The CDR3 has 15 residues. CDR3 coding DNA: TGTGCCAGCAGCTTAGTAAGCGGGGTGACAGATACGCAGTATTTT. Amino acid sequence: CASSLVSGVTDTQYF.

The sample holds a few counts of this clonotype. This chain joins TRBV4-1 and TRBJ2-7; D is ambiguous. CDR3 size: 15 residues. V was trimmed by 4 bases and J by 3 bases, leaving 16 bases between them. Per germline, CDR1 MGHRA and CDR2 YSYEKL. The CDR3 protein is CASSLQIPDNYEQYF. CDR3 coding DNA: TGCGCCAGCAGCCTGCAAATCCCCGACAACTACGAGCAGTACTTC.

This clonotype has more than one count but fewer than ten. The chain links TRBV15 to TRBJ1-5, with a tentative D call TRBD1 (6 bases). This CDR3 is built from 14 residues. Germline values: CDR1 LNHNV, CDR2 YYDKDF (reference sequence). Trimming shortened V by 3 bases and J by 2 bases, and 8 bases separated the two germline ends. The CDR3 region is CATSSPGGNQPQHF. The CDR3, as DNA: TGTGCCACCAGCAGTCCAGGGGGCAATCAGCCCCAGCATTTT.

The table lists this clonotype with a few counts. The gene calls are TRBV5-6 and TRBJ2-7; tentative D call: TRBD1 (6 bases). In germline, CDR1 is SGHDT, CDR2 YYEEEE. The CDR3 runs 13 residues. Trimming stripped 4 bases from V and 3 bases from J, with 11 bases between. The CDR3 loop reads CASSLGHFYEQYF. The CDR3 nucleotides read TGTGCCAGCAGCCTGGGACATTTCTACGAGCAGTACTTC.

This clonotype occurred a few times. The chain employs TRBV11-2 and TRBJ2-3; D is unresolved. The CDR3 extends over 14 amino acids. V shed 5 bases and J shed 2 bases, with 11 bases lying between them. The V gene's germline CDR1 is SGHAT and CDR2 FQNNGV. CDR3 nucleotides: TGTGCCAGCAGCGAGCTGGGCCCCACAGATACGCAGTATTTT. As protein: CASSELGPTDTQYF.

The rearrangement joins TRBV3-1 to TRBJ2-3, with a weak D call TRBD1 (6 bases). The CDR3 loop spans 14 amino acids. The V and J ends lost 4 bases and 1 base respectively, with 9 bases between them. Germline-derived CDR1 and CDR2 are LGHDT and YNNKEL (reference sequence). The CDR3 DNA is TGTGCCAGCAGCCGGACAGACCGCACAGATACGCAGTATTTT. It codes for CASSRTDRTDTQYF.

The chain combines TRBV12-3 or TRBV12-4 with TRBJ2-5, with 7 bases identical to TRBD2. CDR3 length: 14 amino acids. J gave up 1 base and V 6 bases, and 5 bases lay outside the gene matches. CDR3 in amino acids: CASSTASGQETQYF. The CDR3 bases are TGTGCCAGCAGCACGGCTAGCGGCCAAGAGACCCAGTACTTC.

J is TRBJ2-1 and V is TRBV21-1; the table's TRBD1 call for D was not verified on the DNA. TRBV21-1 is a documented pseudogene. CDR3 length: 18 residues. Here the CDR3 reads CASSKKPGPTSSYNEQFF. CDR3 nucleotides: TGTGCCAGCAGCAAAAAGCCGGGACCGACCAGCTCCTACAATGAGCAGTTCTTC.

This clonotype was seen at least ten times. The gene calls are TRBV28 and TRBJ2-3; 7 nucleotides agree with TRBD2. The J segment lost 5 bases and the V segment lost 2 bases, leaving 4 bases of the junction unmatched. From germline, CDR1 is MDHEN and CDR2 SYDVKM. The CDR3 extends over 14 amino acids. The CDR3 sequence is CASSLAGAGDTQYF. The CDR3 DNA sequence: TGTGCCAGCAGTTTAGCGGGAGCAGGAGATACGCAGTATTTT.

This clonotype showed up just a few times. The chain combines TRBV29-1 with TRBJ1-1; maybe TRBD1 (6 bases). V was shortened by 5 bases and J by 3 bases, with 19 bases between the two germline ends. CDR3 length: 15 residues. The germline CDR1 and CDR2 sequences are SQVTM and ANQGSEA. CDR3 amino acids: CSVRGGARTHTEAFF. In nucleotides, the CDR3 is TGCAGCGTTCGGGGGGGGGCGAGGACCCACACTGAAGCTTTCTTT.